This T cell receptor beta chain came from a study of control samples from healthy donors and cancer patients. The table came from immunoSEQ multiplex PCR; TCRdb's copy has only in-frame clones and leaves some out. The repertoire holds 55,000 to 90,000 clones, over 75% seen once, with under 30% in the top ten. The length of the CDR3 is 13 residues. V lost 6 bases to trimming and J lost 10 bases, with 14 bases between them. Germline V lookup: CDR1 SGDLS, CDR2 YYNGEE. This TCR was sampled from a man aged 50 to 60 in good health. The specimen sequenced was blood. V and J are TRBV9 and TRBJ1-6, with D maybe TRBD1 (5 bases). DNA of the CDR3: TGTGCCAGCAAATCCCGGGACGGCTCACCCCTCCACTTT. Its protein product is CASKSRDGSPLHF.